Judged by abundance, the clone carrying this TCR beta chain is large. As yet, its antigen is unknown. This entry is derived from a study of T cell responses to AZD1222 COVID-19 vaccine. Whole-study results and caveats: White British ancestry dominated among donors, who included more females, and clonal diversity was possibly underestimated. Recipients of AZD1222 seropositive at baseline numbered only five or six. The study sampled repertoires only after the peak T cell response. Across the whole spike, CD4 TCRs peaked at regions 160-218 and 743-854.

Profiling relied on immunoSEQ multiplex PCR, and the TCRdb table lists in-frame clones only, not all of them. Of 160,000 or so clones listed, more than 85% are singletons. The CDR3 runs 14 residues. Deletions cut 5 bases from V and 4 bases from J, with 14 bases between. The germline CDR1 and CDR2 sequences are SEHNR and FQNEAQ (reference sequence). The sequence came from an adult who had recovered from COVID-19. Here the sequenced sample was peripheral blood, taken after recovery from COVID-19. V is TRBV7-9 and J is TRBJ1-2; D gene ambiguous. CDR3 loop: CASSPAYGSYGYTF. For the CDR3, the DNA is TGTGCCAGCAGCCCCGCTTACGGAAGCTATGGCTACACCTTC.